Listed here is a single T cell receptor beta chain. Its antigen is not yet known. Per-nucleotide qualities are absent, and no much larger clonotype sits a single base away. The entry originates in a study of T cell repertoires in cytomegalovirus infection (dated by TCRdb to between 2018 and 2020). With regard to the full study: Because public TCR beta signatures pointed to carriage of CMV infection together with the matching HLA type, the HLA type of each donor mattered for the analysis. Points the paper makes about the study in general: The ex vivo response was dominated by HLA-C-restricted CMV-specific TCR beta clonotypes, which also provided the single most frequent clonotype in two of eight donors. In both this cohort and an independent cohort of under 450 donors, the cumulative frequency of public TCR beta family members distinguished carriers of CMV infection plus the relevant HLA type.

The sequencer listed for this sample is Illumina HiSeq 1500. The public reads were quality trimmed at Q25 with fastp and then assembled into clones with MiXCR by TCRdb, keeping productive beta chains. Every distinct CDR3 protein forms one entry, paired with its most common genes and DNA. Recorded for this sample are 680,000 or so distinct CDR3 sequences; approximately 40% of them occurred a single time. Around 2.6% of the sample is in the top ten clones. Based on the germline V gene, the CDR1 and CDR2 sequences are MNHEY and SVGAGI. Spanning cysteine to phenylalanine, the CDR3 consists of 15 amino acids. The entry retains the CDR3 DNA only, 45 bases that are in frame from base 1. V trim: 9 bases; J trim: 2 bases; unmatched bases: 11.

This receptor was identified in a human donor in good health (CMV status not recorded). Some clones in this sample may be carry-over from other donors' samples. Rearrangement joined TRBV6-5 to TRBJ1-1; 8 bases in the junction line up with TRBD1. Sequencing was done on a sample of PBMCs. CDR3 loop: CASLPGQGFNTEAFF. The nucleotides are TGTGCCAGTCTTCCCGGACAGGGATTTAACACTGAAGCTTTCTTT.